This TCR beta chain stems from a study of human T cells and chemical hapten exposure. Time point denoted: patch test 2, 6 weeks after DPC sensitization. Treatment reported: therapeutic diphenylcyclopropenone sensitization with weekly scalp DPC. MiXCR was run by TCRdb on the RACE reads, yielding one entry per CDR3 protein. The sample lists 65,000 to 90,000 distinct CDR3 sequences; about 6.6% were seen once. The clonotype comes from a woman aged 30 to 39 with alopecia areata. Some clones in this sample may be carry-over from other donors' samples. Sample: whole blood, taken in connection with sensitization to the hapten diphenylcyclopropenone (DPC).

The CDR3 sequence is CASSQATTSGGTDTQYF. DNA for the CDR3: TGCGCCAGCAGCCAAGCCACGACTAGCGGGGGCACAGATACGCAGTATTTT. V gene TRBV5-1 combines with J gene TRBJ2-3; the match to TRBD2 covers 11 bases. This CDR3 is 17 amino acids long. V dropped 4 bases and J dropped 1; count of bases not matched to a gene: 8. Germline values: CDR1 SGHRS, CDR2 YFSETQ.